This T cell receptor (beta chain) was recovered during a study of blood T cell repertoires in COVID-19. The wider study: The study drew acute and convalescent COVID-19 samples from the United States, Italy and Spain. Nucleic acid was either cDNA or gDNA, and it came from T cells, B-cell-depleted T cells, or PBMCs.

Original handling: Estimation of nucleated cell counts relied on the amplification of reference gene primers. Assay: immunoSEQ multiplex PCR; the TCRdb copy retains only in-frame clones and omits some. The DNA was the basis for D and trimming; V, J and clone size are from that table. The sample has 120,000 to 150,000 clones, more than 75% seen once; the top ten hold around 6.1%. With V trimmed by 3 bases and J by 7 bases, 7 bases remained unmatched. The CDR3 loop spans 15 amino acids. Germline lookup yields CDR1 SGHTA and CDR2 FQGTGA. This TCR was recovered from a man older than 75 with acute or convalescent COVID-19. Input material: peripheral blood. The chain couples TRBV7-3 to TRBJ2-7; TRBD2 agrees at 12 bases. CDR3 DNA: TGTGCCAGCAGCTTGGGACTAGCGGGCTCTAGGGAGCAGTACTTC. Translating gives CASSLGLAGSREQYF.